This TCR beta chain originates from a study of identical twins. In the case of this clonotype: Its antigen is unknown.

TCRdb itself ran the 5' RACE reads through MiXCR, one entry per CDR3 protein. This repertoire shows a few hundred thousand distinct CDR3 sequences, more than 13% found once; its top ten account for more than 0.8%. Study outcomes and limitations: The study found excess low generation probability among twin-shared out-of-frame alpha sequences. Zero-insertion analyses might be partly confounded by invariant T cells like MAIT and iNKT. With abundant cord blood beta clonotypes, insertions were fewer; memory repertoires showed no such pattern.

The V end was cut by 4 bases, the J end by 6 bases, with 19 bases between. This CDR3 is 14 amino acids long. Germline lookup yields CDR1 DFQATT and CDR2 SNEGSKA (reference sequence). This sample was also put to use in a study of yellow fever vaccine responses in identical twins. That paper states: Twins reportedly appeared to share part of their vaccine T cell response while keeping part individual.

V usage is TRBV20-1 and J usage is TRBJ2-7; D is unresolved. Sequencing input: CD4+ T cells sorted from blood. This TCR came from a woman under 30 in good health. CDR3 amino acids: CSAIKPSTTGEQYF. The CDR3 DNA reads as TGCAGTGCTATTAAACCCTCTACGACGGGCGAGCAGTACTTC.